In its sample, the clone carrying this T cell receptor beta chain was seen many times. This entry is derived from a study of T cells in Graves' hyperthyroidism and ophthalmopathy. Diagnoses used clinical symptoms, serum thyroxine and TRAb, thyroid ultrasound and orbital computed tomography. TCR beta CDR3 regions were amplified from RNA transcripts. Initially, a first-round RT-PCR of the TCR CDR3 employed the HTBI primer set. TCRdb passed the multiplex PCR reads through MiXCR, listing each CDR3 protein once. The sample contains about 840,000 distinct CDR3 sequences, over 35% of which appear only once. From germline, CDR1 is SGHTS and CDR2 YDEGEE. The CDR3 extends over 14 amino acids. V gave up 3 bases and J gave up 2 bases; unmatched junction bases: 4.

The TCR originated in a man aged 18 to 35 with Graves' hyperthyroidism. Material: blood. V gene TRBV5-8 combines with J gene TRBJ2-5; 7 bases are a match to TRBD1. The CDR3 bases are TGTGCCAGCAGCTGGGGGACAGCGCAAGAGACCCAGTACTTC. Protein sequence: CASSWGTAQETQYF. The entire variable domain, with the rest obtained from reference TRBV5-8 and TRBJ2-5, is as follows: EAGVTQSPTHLIKTRGQQATLRCSPISGHTSVYWYQQALGLGLQFLLWYDEGEERNRGNFPPRFSGRQFPNYSSELNVNALELEDSALYLCASSWGTAQETQYFGPGTRLLVL.